This T cell receptor beta chain was obtained from a study of vaccination and CD4 T cells after COVID-19. With the Oncomine TCR Beta short-read assay, DNA from cultured CD4+ T cells was sequenced. TCRdb re-derived calls from the PCR reads in MiXCR, one entry per CDR3 protein. The table lists about 20,000 distinct CDR3 sequences, approximately 48% of them singletons. The treatment: approximately 9-day PBMC culture with coronavirus spike peptide pools or control peptides (ViraFEST assay). A word on this clonotype: Its antigen is unknown.

This CDR3 spans 14 amino acids. The V gene lost 2 bases and the J gene lost 8 bases, with 13 bases spanning the gap. Per the germline V gene, CDR1 is SGHVS and CDR2 is FQNEAQ. The sequenced sample consisted of CD4+ T cells from blood, cultured in vitro. V gene TRBV7-8 combines with J gene TRBJ2-1; the D gene is possibly TRBD2 (6 bases). This TCR was recovered from a human donor who had recovered from COVID-19. CDR3 amino acids: CASSLRETVYEQFF. CDR3 coding DNA: TGTGCCAGCAGCTTACGGGAGACAGTTTATGAGCAGTTCTTC.